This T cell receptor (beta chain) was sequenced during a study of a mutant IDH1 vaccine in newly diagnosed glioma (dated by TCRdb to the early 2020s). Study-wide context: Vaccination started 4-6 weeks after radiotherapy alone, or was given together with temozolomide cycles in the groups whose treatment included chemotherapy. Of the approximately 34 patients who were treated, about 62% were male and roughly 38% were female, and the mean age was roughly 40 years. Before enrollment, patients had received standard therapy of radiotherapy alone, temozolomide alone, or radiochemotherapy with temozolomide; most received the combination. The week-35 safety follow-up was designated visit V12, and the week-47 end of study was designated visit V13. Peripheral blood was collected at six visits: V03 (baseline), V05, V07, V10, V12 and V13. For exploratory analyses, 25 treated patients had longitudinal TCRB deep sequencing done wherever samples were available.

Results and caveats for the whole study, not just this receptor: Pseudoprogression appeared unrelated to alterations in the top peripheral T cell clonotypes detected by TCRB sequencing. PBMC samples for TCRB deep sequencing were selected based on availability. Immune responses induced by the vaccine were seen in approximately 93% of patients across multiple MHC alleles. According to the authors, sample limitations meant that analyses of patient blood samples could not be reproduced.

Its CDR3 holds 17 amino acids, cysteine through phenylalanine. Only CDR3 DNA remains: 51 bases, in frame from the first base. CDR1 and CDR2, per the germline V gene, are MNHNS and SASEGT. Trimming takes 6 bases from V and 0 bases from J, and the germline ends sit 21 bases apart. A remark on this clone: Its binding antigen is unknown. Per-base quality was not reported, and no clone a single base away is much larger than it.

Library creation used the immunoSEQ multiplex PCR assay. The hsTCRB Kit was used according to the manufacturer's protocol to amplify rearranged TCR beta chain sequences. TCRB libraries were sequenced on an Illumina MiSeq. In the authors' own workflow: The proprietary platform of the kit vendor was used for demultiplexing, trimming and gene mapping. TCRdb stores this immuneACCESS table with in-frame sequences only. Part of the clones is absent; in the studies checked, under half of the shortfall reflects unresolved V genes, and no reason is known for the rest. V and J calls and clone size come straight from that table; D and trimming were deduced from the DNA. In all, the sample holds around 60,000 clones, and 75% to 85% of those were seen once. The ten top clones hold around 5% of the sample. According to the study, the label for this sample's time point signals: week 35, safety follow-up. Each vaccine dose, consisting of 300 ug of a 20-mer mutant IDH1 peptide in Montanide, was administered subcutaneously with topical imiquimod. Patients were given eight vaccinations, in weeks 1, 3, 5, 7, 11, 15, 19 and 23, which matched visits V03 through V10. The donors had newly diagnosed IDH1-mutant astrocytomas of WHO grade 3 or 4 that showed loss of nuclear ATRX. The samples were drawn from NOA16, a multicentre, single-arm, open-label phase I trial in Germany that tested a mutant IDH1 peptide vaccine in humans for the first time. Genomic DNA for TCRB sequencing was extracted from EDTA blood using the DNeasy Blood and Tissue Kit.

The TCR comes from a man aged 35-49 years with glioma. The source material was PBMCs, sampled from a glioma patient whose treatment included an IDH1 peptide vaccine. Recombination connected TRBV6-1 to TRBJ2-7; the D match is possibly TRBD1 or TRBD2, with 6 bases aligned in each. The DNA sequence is TGTGCCAGCAGGGAAATTACTGGGGGGCGAATCTCCTACGAGCAGTACTTC. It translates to CASREITGGRISYEQYF.